These T cell receptor beta chains were read from a single sample in a study of cytomegalovirus exposure and HLA in healthy donors. Some clones are missing from TCRdb's copy, which holds only in-frame ones; the method was immunoSEQ multiplex PCR. This repertoire includes more than 65,000 clones. Sequenced material: PBMCs. These receptors all stem from a man aged 40-49 years in good health and CMV-seronegative. Both conserved end residues are part of each CDR3. D genes are given only for firm matches.

>TRBD1|TRBV4-2|TRBJ1-3
TGTGCCAGCGGGACAGGCTCTGGAAACACCATATATTTT
CASGTGSGNTIYF
>-|TRBV18|TRBJ2-1
TGTGCCAGCTCACCGGGGGGGGCAAGGGGTTCCTACAATGAGCAGTTCTTC
CASSPGGARGSYNEQFF
>-|TRBV11-2|TRBJ2-7
TGTGCCAGCAGCTTGCCTAGTAGTAACGAGCAGTACTTC
CASSLPSSNEQYF
>-|TRBV6-5|TRBJ1-4
TGTGCCAGCAGCCCTGCGGGGAGGGGGAATGAAAAACTGTTTTTT
CASSPAGRGNEKLFF
>-|TRBV7-3|TRBJ1-2
TGTGCCAGCAGCCCGGACAGAAGGGGAGAAGTGTATGGCTACACCTTC
CASSPDRRGEVYGYTF
>TRBD1|TRBV30|TRBJ1-5
TGTGCCTGGACCGGACAGGGTCGAGGGCCCCAGCATTTT
CAWTGQGRGPQHF
>TRBD1|TRBV19|TRBJ2-7
TGTGCCAGTAGTATTGGACAGGGGGCGCGGGAGCAGTACTTC
CASSIGQGAREQYF
>-|TRBV19|TRBJ2-5
TGTGCCAGTAGTCATCGGGGAACTCTACAATCCGGGGAGACCCAGTACTTC
CASSHRGTLQSGETQYF
>-|TRBV19|TRBJ1-5
TGTGCCAGTAGTATTACGGGGCGCGGGGCCAATCAGCCCCAGCATTTT
CASSITGRGANQPQHF
>-|TRBV4-1|TRBJ1-5
TGCGCCAGCAGCCAAGTTGTAGGGACTGCTCAGCCCCAGCATTTT
CASSQVVGTAQPQHF
>TRBD1|TRBV15|TRBJ1-6
TGTGCCACAGCCCTTGACAGGGGGATCAATTCACCCCTCCACTTT
CATALDRGINSPLHF
>TRBD1|TRBV2|TRBJ1-5
TGTGCCAGCAGTCGGGACAGAAGCTTCAATCAGCCCCAGCATTTT
CASSRDRSFNQPQHF
>TRBD2|TRBV10-3|TRBJ2-5
TGTGCCATCAGTGAAAGCGGGGGGGTAGAGACCCAGTACTTC
CAISESGGVETQYF
>-|TRBV29-1|TRBJ2-7
TGCAGCGTTGAAAACAGCCCCTACGAGCAGTACTTC
CSVENSPYEQYF
>-|TRBV9|TRBJ2-3
TGTGCCAGCAGCGTAGGACAGACCAGCACAGATACGCAGTATTTT
CASSVGQTSTDTQYF
>-|TRBV7-8|TRBJ1-5
TGTGCCAGCAGCGACTACCAGACGTATAGCAATCAGCCCCAGCATTTT
CASSDYQTYSNQPQHF
>TRBD2|TRBV29-1|TRBJ2-7
TGCAGCGTAGCGGGGGGGCGGTACGAGCAGTACTTC
CSVAGGRYEQYF